A selection of T cell receptor beta chains follows, all from one sample in a study of blood T cell repertoires in COVID-19. Libraries were prepared by immunoSEQ multiplex PCR; TCRdb keeps only in-frame clonotypes and omits some of them. The data hold roughly 330,000 clones, with roughly 86% observed a single time. Sequenced: PBMCs or T cells enriched from blood (not recorded which). These receptors originate from a woman under 40 who had recovered from COVID-19. Both conserved end residues are part of each CDR3.

J gene | V gene | CDR3 protein
TRBJ1-6 | TRBV6-5 | CASSSNSNSPLHF
TRBJ2-2 | TRBV5-6 | CASINSGLAGGRGTGELFF
TRBJ2-2 | TRBV7-3 | CASSGAPGQGLTGELFF
TRBJ2-2 | TRBV19 | CASRRDTNTGELFF
TRBJ1-1 | TRBV3-1/TRBV3-2 | CASSQVRNTEAFF
TRBJ2-4 | TRBV7-2 | CASSLGYVGGGLAKNIQYF
TRBJ1-5 | TRBV4-1 | CASSQDLWDSSNQPQHF
TRBJ1-3 | TRBV2 | CASILDTGNTIYF
TRBJ1-2 | TRBV6-5 | CASRVTASYGYTF
TRBJ2-2 | TRBV14 | CASSPVQNTGELFF
TRBJ2-7 | TRBV18 | CASSPPGPGRSGEQYF
TRBJ2-7 | TRBV19 | CASSPGGAAYEQYF
TRBJ1-3 | TRBV30 | CAFDRGSSGNTIYF
TRBJ2-2 | TRBV4-1 | CASSLNPGNTGELFF
TRBJ2-7 | TRBV5-1 | CASSLLQDSYEQYF
TRBJ1-5 | TRBV10-1 | CASSDCGPGSSNQPQHF
TRBJ1-5 | TRBV19 | CASIRGNNQPQHF
TRBJ1-2 | TRBV19 | CATQRTWTGSGYTF
TRBJ1-5 | TRBV7-2 | CASSPSGNSNQPQHF
TRBJ2-5 | TRBV4-3 | CASSRGQGVKTQYF
TRBJ2-3 | TRBV10-3 | CATSRPGRTDTQYF
TRBJ1-3 | TRBV4-3 | CASSQVTGTGNTIYF
TRBJ1-4 | TRBV5-4 | CASSVELRGSNEKLFF
TRBJ2-7 | TRBV4-1 | CASSPKGAGESYEQYF
TRBJ1-1 | TRBV5-6 | CASSLAGIENTEAFF
TRBJ1-2 | TRBV5-5 | CASSLGDRFYGYTF
TRBJ2-7 | TRBV30 | CAWENRGPSYEQYF
TRBJ1-2 | TRBV5-6 | CASSLVSAANYGYTF
TRBJ2-7 | TRBV18 | CASSPTSGGQFSYEQYF